This T cell receptor beta chain emerged from a study of CD8 T cells in ankylosing spondylitis. The junction had 9 bases not matched to a gene; V was cut back by 6 bases and J by 4 bases. CDR3 length: 16 residues. Germline-derived CDR1 and CDR2 are SEHNR and FQNEAQ (reference sequence). Each CDR3 protein gets one entry after TCRdb re-called the 5' RACE reads with MiXCR. Of fewer than 250,000 distinct CDR3 sequences listed, around 25% were seen once; the top ten hold approximately 6.6%. The origin of this receptor is a male donor with ankylosing spondylitis or in good health (not recorded which). The chain is built from TRBV7-9 and TRBJ2-3, with 11 bases lining up with TRBD2. Sample: blood, either unsorted or a sorted T cell fraction (not recorded which). This chain's CDR3 is CASSPLAGGIPDTQYF. Here the CDR3 DNA reads TGTGCCAGCAGTCCGCTAGCGGGAGGTATCCCAGATACGCAGTATTTT.